This T cell receptor (beta chain) was found in a study of OX40 agonist ivuxolimab in advanced cancers. As for this clone: As yet, its antigen is unknown.

J lost 10 bases, V lost 5 bases, and 8 bases had no gene match. Germline V gene lookup returns CDR1 SGHTA and CDR2 FQGNSA. CDR3 size: 14 residues. Study-wide results and caveats: Expanded peripheral T cell antigen specificity was not determined. Researchers report that CD8+ T cells had, on average, more expanded clones than CD4+.

Some clones are missing from TCRdb's copy, which holds only in-frame ones; the method was immunoSEQ multiplex PCR. The sample lists some 100,000 clones, 80% to 95% occurring once. The sequenced sample was CD4+ or CD8+ T cells sorted from blood, obtained in a trial of the OX40 agonist ivuxolimab. The receptor comes from an adult with an advanced solid tumor such as melanoma, head and neck, liver or kidney cancer. The gene calls are TRBV7-2 and TRBJ2-1; 10 bases line up with TRBD2. CDR3 in amino acids: CASSPEGSGREQFF. Here the CDR3 DNA reads TGTGCCAGCAGCCCAGAGGGTAGCGGGAGGGAGCAGTTCTTC.